Sequencing of this T cell receptor (beta chain) was carried out in a study of shared clonotypes between healthy human individuals. As for the study in general: A donor's plate count was three for CD4 naive and three for CD4 memory; CD8 naive had two and CD8 memory one.

Using immunoSEQ multiplex PCR, the repertoire was profiled, and TCRdb retains in-frame clones only, with some absent. The table has over a million clones, approximately 96% seen once. The CDR3 contains 12 residues. Trimming removed 6 bases at V and 5 bases at J, with 10 bases between. The germline V gene encodes CDR1 MDHEN and CDR2 SYDVKM. This rearrangement joins TRBV28 to TRBJ1-1; D is unresolved. The specimen was naive CD4+ T cells sorted from blood. Specified subset: CD45RA+ positively selected. This TCR was recovered from a man aged 30 to 45 in good health. In nucleotides, the CDR3 is TGTGCCAGCAGCCGCTTAGGGACTGAAGCTTTCTTT. Translated: CASSRLGTEAFF.